This T cell receptor (beta chain) was found in a study of blood T cell repertoires in COVID-19 (dated by TCRdb to about 2020). Notes on the research overall: Samples covering the acute and convalescent phases of COVID-19 were provided by collaborators in the United States, Italy and Spain. The repertoires were made available in a free public database intended to serve as a resource for research on the immune response to SARS-CoV-2. The prospective study material was composed of cDNA or gDNA derived from T cells, B-cell-depleted T cells, or PBMCs. Where HLA class I and class II types were available, the types were taken from metadata supplied by the sample provider, not from assay-based typing. Subjects who had been exposed to COVID-19, were actively infected with it, or had recovered from it provided the deeply sampled blood TCRbeta repertoires that made up the dataset. Samples were obtained from the ongoing ImmuneRACE study (first 160 participants) and from over a thousand subjects provided by 6 global collaborators. A de-identified subject ID, COVID-19 status, age in years and sex were almost always included in the sample metadata. The study at large found these results: How much clinical and demographic metadata was included differed by source and by participant, and the metadata was provided uncurated.

From the germline V gene, CDR1 is SGHNT and CDR2 is YENEEA. From cysteine to phenylalanine, the CDR3 is 16 amino acids long. This entry keeps only the CDR3 DNA: 48 bases, framed from base 1. Trimming takes 5 bases off V and 5 bases off J; junction bases not matched to a gene: 9. Each collaborating institution followed its own protocols to collect whole blood in K2EDTA tubes. For TCRbeta analysis, collaborators shipped samples as frozen whole blood, isolated PBMCs, or DNA extracted from either of those sample types. The immunoSEQ Assay, a bias-controlled multiplex PCR, was used to amplify TCRbeta CDR3 regions from genomic DNA. The study's own analysis went as follows. Within the assay, amplification of reference gene primers was used to estimate how many nucleated cells each sample contained. To quantify the absolute abundance of each unique TCRbeta CDR3 rearrangement, sequence reads were collapsed and filtered. For each sample, productive Simpson clonality was calculated as the square root of Simpson's diversity index over productive rearrangements. This immuneACCESS table, as held by TCRdb, lists in-frame sequences with V and J called but not all clones. Of the missing ones, under half trace to an unresolved V gene in checked studies; the others have no known cause. That table is the source of V, J and clone size, and D and trimming were worked out from the DNA. Within this sample are over 25,000 clones, with approximately 80% of them counted one time only. The leading ten clones occupy 60% to 80% of the sample.

Comments on this clone: Its antigen is not yet known. No base-level quality is on record; no much larger clone is a single base apart.

The sequence is built from TRBV11-3 and TRBJ2-3; 11 bases in between match TRBD2. The origin of this receptor is a man between 70 and 80 years old with acute or convalescent COVID-19. The sequencing input was peripheral blood. The base sequence is TGTGCCAGCAGCCTAGGTACTAGCGGGGGTGGAGATACGCAGTATTTT. It translates as CASSLGTSGGGDTQYF.